The next 11 T cell receptor beta chains were all read from a single sample in a study of regulatory T cells in long-lasting Graves disease. Arm-PCR of CDR3 regions with iRepertoire HTBI primers generated TCR beta libraries. Each CDR3 protein gets one entry after TCRdb re-called the multiplex PCR reads with MiXCR. The data contain about 460,000 distinct CDR3 sequences, less than 15% of them singletons. Time point specified: newly diagnosed GD, antithyroid drugs for less than 3 months. From RNA extracted from PBMCs, the TCR library was made. These data were likewise used in another study, on T cells in Graves' hyperthyroidism and ophthalmopathy.

The sequencing here drew on peripheral blood mononuclear cells (PBMCs), taken at new diagnosis, from a patient treated with antithyroid drugs. The source is a woman aged 45-60 years with Graves disease.

This clonotype showed up many times. This rearrangement joins TRBV5-1 to TRBJ1-2; 9 bases map to TRBD1. The junction had 5 bases not matched to a gene; V was cut back by 2 bases and J by 0 bases. The CDR3 is 16 residues long. Germline CDR1 and CDR2: SGHRS and YFSETQ. The CDR3 nucleotides read TGCGCCAGCAGCTTCCGGGACAGGGAGACTAACTATGGCTACACCTTC. Translating gives CASSFRDRETNYGYTF.

This clonotype was recorded a few times. This CDR3 is CASSLRLAANTGELFF. The CDR3 DNA is TGTGCCAGTAGCCTGCGGCTAGCGGCAAACACCGGGGAGCTGTTTTTT. V is TRBV19 and J is TRBJ2-2; 7 nucleotides line up with TRBD2. The CDR3 runs to 16 residues. Germline assignment: CDR1 LNHDA and CDR2 SQIVND (reference sequence). J lost 2 bases, V lost 6 bases, and 9 bases had no gene match.

A few counts support this clonotype. The chain couples TRBV28 to TRBJ2-7; the D gene is possibly TRBD2 (7 bases). V was trimmed by 5 bases and J by 2 bases, leaving 16 bases between them. Germline CDR1 MDHEN, CDR2 SYDVKM. This CDR3 is built from 15 residues. CDR3 DNA sequence: TGTGCCAGCAGTCATCAGGGGCGGGGGACCTACGAGCAGTACTTC. Translation gives CASSHQGRGTYEQYF.

As to this clonotype: A much more abundant neighbour one base away suggests this may be a read error. The rearrangement uses TRBV6-2 or TRBV6-3 and TRBJ2-7; 10 bases line up with TRBD1. CDR1 is MNHEY and CDR2 is SVGEGT in the germline V gene. The CDR3 covers 15 residues. With 7 bases clipped from V and 5 bases from J, the junction kept 11 bases outside the gene matches. CDR3 bases: TGTGCCAGCATCAGAACCGGGACAGGGGTACACGAGCAGTACTTC. Protein: CASIRTGTGVHEQYF.

This clonotype showed up just a few times. The chain combines TRBV3-1 with TRBJ2-3, with D possibly matching TRBD1 (6 bases). The CDR3 covers 15 residues. Germline V gene lookup returns CDR1 LGHDT and CDR2 YNNKEL (reference sequence). Trimming left V 3 bases short and J 4 bases short, with 14 bases between. The CDR3 is CASSHQGFGADTQYF. CDR3 DNA sequence: TGTGCCAGCAGCCATCAGGGGTTCGGGGCAGATACGCAGTATTTT.

This clonotype was counted many times. The chain uses TRBV28 and TRBJ1-2; 8 nucleotides align to TRBD1. The ends lost 2 bases at V and 7 bases at J; junction bases unmatched: 9. Looked up from germline, CDR1 is MDHEN and CDR2 is SYDVKM. CDR3 length: 15 amino acids. In DNA, the CDR3 is TGTGCCAGCAGTTTAAGTCAGGGGGCAGTTGGTGGCTACACCTTC. It translates to CASSLSQGAVGGYTF.

This clonotype was detected ten times or more. The genes are TRBV29-1 and TRBJ2-7; 8 positions agree with TRBD2. J gave up 5 bases and V 5 bases, and 5 bases lay outside the gene matches. The CDR3 contains 12 residues. Germline CDR1 SQVTM, CDR2 ANQGSEA. CDR3 region: CSVHPGGDEQYF. In DNA, the CDR3 is TGCAGCGTTCACCCGGGAGGGGACGAGCAGTACTTC.

At least ten counts were recorded for this clonotype. This sequence joins TRBV7-3 and TRBJ1-2, with TRBD1 as a possible D gene (5 bases). CDR1 SGHTA and CDR2 FQGTGA come from the germline V gene. V lost 3 bases, J lost 6 bases, and 11 bases lay in between. This CDR3 has 13 residues. This chain's CDR3 is CASSFAGNHGYTF. The CDR3 DNA reads TGTGCCAGCAGCTTTGCAGGGAACCATGGCTACACCTTC.

This rearrangement joins TRBV18 to TRBJ1-3; possible D gene TRBD1, 5 bases. The CDR3 runs 16 residues. V was shortened by 3 bases and J by 1 base, with 13 bases between the two germline ends. The germline CDR1 and CDR2 sequences are KGHSH and LQKENI. Written as DNA, the CDR3 is TGTGCCAGCTCACCCCTAGAGCAGGGTTCTGGAAACACCATATATTTT. It encodes CASSPLEQGSGNTIYF.

This clonotype was seen more than once but under ten times. The chain links TRBV25-1 to TRBJ2-5; 10 positions match TRBD2. This CDR3 region has 17 residues. J lost 4 bases, V lost 1 base, and 9 bases had no gene match. Germline V lookup: CDR1 MGHDK, CDR2 SYGVNS. This chain's CDR3 is CASSEWDARTSGETQYF. CDR3 DNA sequence: TGTGCCAGCAGTGAATGGGACGCCCGGACTAGCGGAGAGACCCAGTACTTC.

This clonotype was seen ten or more times. This chain uses TRBV30 with TRBJ1-2, with 7 positions matching TRBD1. The CDR3 sequence is 12 residues long. Germline V CDR1 and CDR2: GTSNPN, SVGIG (reference sequence). J gave up 7 bases and V 0 bases, and 2 bases lay outside the gene matches. The CDR3 reads CAWSVQGSGYTF. DNA of the CDR3: TGTGCCTGGAGTGTACAGGGGTCTGGCTACACCTTC.